The present entry profiles one T cell receptor (beta chain) with its context. Its cognate antigen is unknown. The data stem from a study of blood T cells in healthy people across ages. PCR was performed a second time for 7 to 11 cycles using a sample-barcoded 5' primer and a J-beta primer mix. TCRdb itself ran the 5' RACE reads through MiXCR, one entry per CDR3 protein. The sample includes some 920,000 distinct CDR3 sequences, 51% seen only once; the top ten take 20% to 25%. Trimming took 6 bases from V and 7 from J; bases not matched to a gene: 17. CDR3 length: 17 residues. The V gene's germline CDR1 is MNHEY and CDR2 SMNVEV (reference sequence). Broader study findings: Long-lived donors carried more naive CD4+ cells and greater diversity than aged donors.

The receptor was derived from a woman in her sixties in good health. Sequences were obtained from blood. The chain has TRBV27 and TRBJ2-1; the match to TRBD2 covers 8 bases. The CDR3 here is CASSYLWVAGILNEQFF. In nucleotides, the CDR3 is TGTGCCAGCAGCTATCTATGGGTAGCGGGAATTCTAAATGAGCAGTTCTTC.